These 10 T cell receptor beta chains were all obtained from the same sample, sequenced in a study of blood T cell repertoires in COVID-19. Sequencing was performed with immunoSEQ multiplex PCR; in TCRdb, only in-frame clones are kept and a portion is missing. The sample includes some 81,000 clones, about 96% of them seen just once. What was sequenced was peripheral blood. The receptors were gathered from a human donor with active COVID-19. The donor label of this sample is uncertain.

CDR3 DNA sequence: TGTGCCAGCAGCTTGCGGGGGGCGTATCAGCCCCAGCATTTT. Protein: CASSLRGAYQPQHF. The chain is built from TRBV5-6 and TRBJ1-5, with D possibly matching TRBD1 (6 bases). The germline V and J ends were trimmed by 1 base and 5 bases, with 10 bases remaining between them. The germline gives CDR1 SGHDT, CDR2 YYEEEE. The CDR3 runs to 14 residues. Full variable domain (rest looked up from reference TRBV5-6 and TRBJ1-5): DAGVTQSPTHLIKTRGQQVTLRCSPKSGHDTVSWYQQALGQGPQFIFQYYEEEERQRGNFPDRFSGHQFPNYSSELNVNALLLGDSALYLCASSLRGAYQPQHFGDGTRLSIL.

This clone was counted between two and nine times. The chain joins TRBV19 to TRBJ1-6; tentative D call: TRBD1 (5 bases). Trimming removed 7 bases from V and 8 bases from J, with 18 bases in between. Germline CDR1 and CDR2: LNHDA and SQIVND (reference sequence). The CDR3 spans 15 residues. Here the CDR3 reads CASTLGRGLDSPLHF. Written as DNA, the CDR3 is TGTGCCAGTACCTTAGGACGGGGGTTAGATTCACCCCTCCACTTT.

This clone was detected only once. The CDR3 sequence is CASSLHPGGQGAGSSPLHF. CDR3 nucleotides: TGTGCCAGCAGCCTCCACCCGGGAGGACAGGGGGCTGGTAGTTCACCCCTCCACTTT. The V gene is TRBV27, the J gene TRBJ1-6; 11 bases line up with TRBD1. The CDR3 has 19 amino acids. The junction had 19 bases not matched to a gene; V was cut back by 6 bases and J by 9 bases. CDR1 and CDR2 (germline): MNHEY, SMNVEV (reference sequence).

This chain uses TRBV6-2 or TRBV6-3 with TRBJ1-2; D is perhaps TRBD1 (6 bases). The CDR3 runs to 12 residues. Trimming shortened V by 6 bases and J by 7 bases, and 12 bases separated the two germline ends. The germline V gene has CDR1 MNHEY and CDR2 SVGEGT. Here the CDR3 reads CASSSTGSGYTF. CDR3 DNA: TGTGCCAGCAGCTCTACAGGGTCTGGCTACACCTTC.

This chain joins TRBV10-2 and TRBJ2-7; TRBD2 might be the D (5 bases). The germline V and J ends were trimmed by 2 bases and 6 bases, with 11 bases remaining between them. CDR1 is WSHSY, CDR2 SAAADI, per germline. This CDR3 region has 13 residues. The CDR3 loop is CASSEPPAGEQYF. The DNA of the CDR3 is TGCGCCAGCAGTGAGCCCCCCGCGGGCGAGCAGTACTTC.

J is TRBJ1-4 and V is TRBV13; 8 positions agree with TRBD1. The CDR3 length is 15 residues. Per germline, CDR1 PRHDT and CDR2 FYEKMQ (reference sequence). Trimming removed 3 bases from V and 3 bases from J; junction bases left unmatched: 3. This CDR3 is CASSFRGPANEKLFF. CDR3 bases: TGTGCCAGCAGCTTCAGGGGGCCGGCTAATGAAAAACTGTTTTTT.

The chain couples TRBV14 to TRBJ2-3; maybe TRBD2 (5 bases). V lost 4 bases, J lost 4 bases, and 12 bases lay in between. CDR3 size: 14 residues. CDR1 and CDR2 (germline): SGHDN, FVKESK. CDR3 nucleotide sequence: TGTGCCAGCAGCCTACTAGTATCTGCAGATACGCAGTATTTT. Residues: CASSLLVSADTQYF.

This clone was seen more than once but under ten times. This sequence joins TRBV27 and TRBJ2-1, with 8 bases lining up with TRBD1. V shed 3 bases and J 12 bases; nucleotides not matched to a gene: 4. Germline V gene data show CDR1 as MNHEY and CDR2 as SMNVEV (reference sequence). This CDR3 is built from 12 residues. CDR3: CASSFLDRVQFF. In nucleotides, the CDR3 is TGTGCCAGCAGTTTTTTGGACAGGGTGCAGTTCTTC.

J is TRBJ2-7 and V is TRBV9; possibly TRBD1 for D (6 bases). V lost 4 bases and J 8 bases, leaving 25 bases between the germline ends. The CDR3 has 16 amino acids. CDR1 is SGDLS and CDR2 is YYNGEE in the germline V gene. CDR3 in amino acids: CASSPFDGTLGSQQYF. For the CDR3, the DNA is TGTGCCAGCAGCCCCTTCGATGGGACACTCGGGTCTCAGCAGTACTTC.

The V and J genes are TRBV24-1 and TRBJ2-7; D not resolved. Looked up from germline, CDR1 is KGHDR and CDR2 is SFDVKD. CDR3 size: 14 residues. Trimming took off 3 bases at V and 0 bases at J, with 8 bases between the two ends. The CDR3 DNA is TGTGCCACCAGTGATGATTCACTCTCCTACGAGCAGTACTTC. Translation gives CATSDDSLSYEQYF.